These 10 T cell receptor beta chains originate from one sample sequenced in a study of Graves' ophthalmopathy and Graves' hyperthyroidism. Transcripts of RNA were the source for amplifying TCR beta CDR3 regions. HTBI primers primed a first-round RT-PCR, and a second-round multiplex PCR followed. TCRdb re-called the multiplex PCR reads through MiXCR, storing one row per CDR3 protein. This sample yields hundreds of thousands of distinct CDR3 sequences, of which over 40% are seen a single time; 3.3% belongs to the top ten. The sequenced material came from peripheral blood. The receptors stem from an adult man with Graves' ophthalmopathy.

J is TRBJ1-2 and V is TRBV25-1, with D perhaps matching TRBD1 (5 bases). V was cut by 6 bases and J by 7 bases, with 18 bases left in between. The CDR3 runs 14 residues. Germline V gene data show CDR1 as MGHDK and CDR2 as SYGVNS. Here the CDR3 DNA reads TGTGCCAGCAGCCCCCTGGGAGGGGAGAGTGGCTACACCTTC. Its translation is CASSPLGGESGYTF.

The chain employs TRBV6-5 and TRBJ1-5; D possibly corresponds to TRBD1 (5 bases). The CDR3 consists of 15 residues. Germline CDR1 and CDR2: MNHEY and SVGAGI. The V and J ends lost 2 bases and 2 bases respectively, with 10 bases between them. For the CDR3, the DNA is TGTGCCAGCAGTTACCTTCGGGGGGGCAATCAGCCCCAGCATTTT. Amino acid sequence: CASSYLRGGNQPQHF.

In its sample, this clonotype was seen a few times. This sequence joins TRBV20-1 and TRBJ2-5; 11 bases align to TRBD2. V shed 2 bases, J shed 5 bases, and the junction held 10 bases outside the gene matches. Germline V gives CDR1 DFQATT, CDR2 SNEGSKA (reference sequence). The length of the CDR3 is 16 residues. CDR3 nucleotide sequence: TGCAGTGCTAGACCCCCCACTAGCGGGAGAGGGGAGACCCAGTACTTC. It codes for CSARPPTSGRGETQYF.

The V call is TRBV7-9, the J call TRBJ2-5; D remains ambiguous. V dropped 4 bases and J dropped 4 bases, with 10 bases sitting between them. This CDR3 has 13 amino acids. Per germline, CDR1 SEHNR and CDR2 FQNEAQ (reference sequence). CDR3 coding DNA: TGTGCCAGCAGCTCGGCCCCGGGAGAGACCCAGTACTTC. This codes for CASSSAPGETQYF.

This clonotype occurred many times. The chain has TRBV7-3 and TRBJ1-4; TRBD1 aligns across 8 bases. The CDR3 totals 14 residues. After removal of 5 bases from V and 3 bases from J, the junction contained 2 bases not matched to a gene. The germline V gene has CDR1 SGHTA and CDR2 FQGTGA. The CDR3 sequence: CASSQDRANEKLFF. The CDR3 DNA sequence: TGTGCCAGCAGCCAGGACAGGGCTAATGAAAAACTGTTTTTT.

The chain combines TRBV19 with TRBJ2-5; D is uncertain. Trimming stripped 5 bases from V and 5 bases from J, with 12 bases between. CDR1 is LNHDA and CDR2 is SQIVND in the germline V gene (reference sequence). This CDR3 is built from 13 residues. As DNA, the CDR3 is TGTGCCAGTAGTTCCTCGAGTCGGGAGACCCAGTACTTC. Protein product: CASSSSSRETQYF.

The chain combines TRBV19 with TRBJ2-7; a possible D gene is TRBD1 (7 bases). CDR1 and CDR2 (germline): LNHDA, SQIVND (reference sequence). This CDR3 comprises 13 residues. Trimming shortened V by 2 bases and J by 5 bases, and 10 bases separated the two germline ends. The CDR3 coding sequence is TGTGCCAGTAGTATAAGCAGGGGGGACGAGCAGTACTTC. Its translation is CASSISRGDEQYF.

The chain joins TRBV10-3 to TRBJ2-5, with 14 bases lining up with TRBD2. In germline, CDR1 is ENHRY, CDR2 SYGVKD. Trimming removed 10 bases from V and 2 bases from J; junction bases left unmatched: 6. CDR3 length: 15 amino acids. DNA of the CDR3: TGTGCCACTGGACTAGCGGGAGGCGGGCAAGAGACCCAGTACTTC. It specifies CATGLAGGGQETQYF.

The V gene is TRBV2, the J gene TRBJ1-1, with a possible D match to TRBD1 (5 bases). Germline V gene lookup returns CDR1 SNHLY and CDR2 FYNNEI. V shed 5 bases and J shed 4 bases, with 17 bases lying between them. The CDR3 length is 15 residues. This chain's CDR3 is CASSTQGVTGTEAFF. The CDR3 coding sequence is TGTGCCAGCAGTACCCAAGGGGTTACGGGCACTGAAGCTTTCTTT. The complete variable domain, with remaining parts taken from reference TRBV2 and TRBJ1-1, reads EPEVTQTPSHQVTQMGQEVILRCVPISNHLYFYWYRQILGQKVEFLVSFYNNEISEKSEIFDDQFSVERPDGSNFTLKIRSTKLEDSAMYFCASSTQGVTGTEAFFGQGTRLTVV.

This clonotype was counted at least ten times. In nucleotides, the CDR3 is TGCAGTGCTAGGGACAGGGGATACGAGCAGTACTTC. It encodes CSARDRGYEQYF. The V call is TRBV20-1, the J call TRBJ2-7; TRBD1 matches 9 bases. The CDR3 has 12 amino acids. CDR1 is DFQATT, CDR2 SNEGSKA, per germline (reference sequence). V was pared by 3 bases and J by 4 bases, with 1 base of the junction left unmatched.